These 30 T cell receptor beta chains originate from one sample sequenced in a study of cytomegalovirus exposure and HLA in healthy donors. The PCR used 60 Vbeta and 13 Jbeta primers. The assay was immunoSEQ multiplex PCR, and TCRdb's table has in-frame clones only and misses some. The sample lists about 170,000 clones; around two thirds were seen once. The sequenced material came from PBMCs. The receptors were gathered from a man in his forties in good health and CMV-seronegative.

The rearrangement links TRBV5-1 to TRBJ1-5; D is possibly TRBD1 (6 bases). This CDR3 region has 14 residues. Trimming shortened V by 0 bases and J by 6 bases, and 10 bases separated the two germline ends. The germline CDR1 and CDR2 sequences are SGHRS and YFSETQ. The CDR3, as DNA: TGCGCCAGCAGCTTGGAGGGGGAGGGTCAGCCCCAGCATTTT. Protein: CASSLEGEGQPQHF.

The chain couples TRBV7-9 to TRBJ1-2; possibly TRBD1 for D (5 bases). The CDR3 spans 13 residues. Between the trimmed V and J ends, which lost 2 bases and 4 bases, there was a span of 8 bases. The germline gives CDR1 SEHNR, CDR2 FQNEAQ (reference sequence). The CDR3 is CASSLSQGYGYTF. The CDR3 coding sequence is TGTGCCAGCAGCTTATCCCAGGGCTATGGCTACACCTTC.

This chain connects TRBV19 to TRBJ1-4, with 8 nucleotides matching TRBD1. The CDR3 contains 18 residues. V was pared by 11 bases and J by 6 bases, with 23 bases of the junction left unmatched. Germline-derived CDR1 and CDR2 are LNHDA and SQIVND (reference sequence). DNA of the CDR3: TGTGCCTCCAAGACCAGGGGGGCGTCTCAGGGGGCGTATGAAAAACTGTTTTTT. Translation: CASKTRGASQGAYEKLFF.

There are a few counts of this clone. V usage is TRBV5-4 and J usage is TRBJ1-2; TRBD1 matches at 9 bases. V shed 5 bases and J 4 bases; nucleotides not matched to a gene: 9. Germline CDR1 and CDR2: SGHNT and YYREEE (reference sequence). There are 15 residues in the CDR3. Here the CDR3 reads CASRTGTGSGYGYTF. The CDR3 nucleotides read TGTGCCAGCAGGACCGGGACAGGGTCAGGCTATGGCTACACCTTC.

The chain couples TRBV28 to TRBJ1-1; no clear D gene. This CDR3 is built from 13 residues. V lost 7 bases and J lost 5, with 14 bases in between. Germline V gene sequence: CDR1 MDHEN, CDR2 SYDVKM. The chain's CDR3 is CASIGEGKTEAFF. CDR3 DNA: TGTGCCAGCATTGGGGAGGGAAAAACTGAAGCTTTCTTT.

Concerning this clone: One end of the junction is discordant with germline, which a read error may explain. The chain has TRBV7-9 and TRBJ2-2; 9 bases are shared with TRBD1. Germline V gives CDR1 SEHNR, CDR2 FQNEAQ (reference sequence). This CDR3 comprises 15 residues. This chain's CDR3 is CSSSLGDRDTGELFF. Written as DNA, the CDR3 is TGTTCCAGCAGCTTAGGGGACAGGGACACCGGGGAGCTGTTTTTT.

This clone was counted a few times. This chain uses TRBV9 with TRBJ2-7, with 7 positions matching TRBD1. The germline CDR1 and CDR2 sequences are SGDLS and YYNGEE. The CDR3 covers 14 residues. J was trimmed by 6 bases and V by 4 bases; bases with no gene match: 10. This CDR3 reads CASSPWDRDGEQYF. The CDR3 nucleotides read TGTGCCAGCAGCCCGTGGGACAGAGATGGCGAGCAGTACTTC.

This rearrangement joins TRBV30 to TRBJ2-1, with 8 nucleotides matching TRBD2. Looked up from germline, CDR1 is GTSNPN and CDR2 is SVGIG (reference sequence). The CDR3 is 14 residues long. The trim removed 5 bases at V and 3 bases at J, leaving 6 bases unmatched. This chain's CDR3 is CAWAPSGFYNEQFF. In nucleotides, the CDR3 is TGTGCCTGGGCCCCTAGCGGGTTCTACAATGAGCAGTTCTTC. The entire variable domain, with the rest obtained from reference TRBV30 and TRBJ2-1, is as follows: SQTIHQWPATLVQPVGSPLSLECTVEGTSNPNLYWYRQAAGRGLQLLFYSVGIGQISSEVPQNLSASRPQDRQFILSSKKLLLSDSGFYLCAWAPSGFYNEQFFGPGTRLTVL.

V gene TRBV6-1 combines with J gene TRBJ2-7; 7 nucleotides match TRBD1. Germline CDR1 MNHNS, CDR2 SASEGT. Trimming at V came to 6 bases and at J to 2 bases, leaving 1 base not matched to a gene. The CDR3 has 12 residues. The chain's CDR3 is CASRGQTYEQYF. The CDR3 DNA sequence: TGTGCCAGCAGGGGACAGACCTACGAGCAGTACTTC.

The table lists this clone with a few counts. This chain connects TRBV7-3 to TRBJ2-7, with a weak D call TRBD2 (6 bases). The CDR3 has 13 amino acids. The V gene lost 5 bases and the J gene lost 6 bases, with 14 bases spanning the gap. Germline V gene data show CDR1 as SGHTA and CDR2 as FQGTGA. The CDR3 sequence: CASSASRGGEQYF. CDR3 sequence (DNA): TGTGCCAGCAGCGCTAGTCGGGGAGGCGAGCAGTACTTC.

V usage is TRBV9 and J usage is TRBJ2-5; D perhaps matches TRBD2 (6 bases). Germline V gives CDR1 SGDLS, CDR2 YYNGEE. Trimming cost V 2 bases and J 5 bases, with 19 bases left between them. The CDR3 runs to 16 residues. The CDR3 loop reads CASSVGYGGGGETQYF. CDR3 in DNA: TGTGCCAGCAGCGTGGGGTACGGGGGAGGCGGGGAGACCCAGTACTTC. Together with reference TRBV9 and TRBJ2-5, the CDR3 gives the full variable domain: DSGVTQTPKHLITATGQRVTLRCSPRSGDLSVYWYQQSLDQGLQFLIQYYNGEERAKGNILERFSAQQFPDLHSELNLSSLELGDSALYFCASSVGYGGGGETQYFGPGTRLLVL.

The chain recombines TRBV7-2 with TRBJ2-5, with unresolved D. The germline V gene has CDR1 SGHTA and CDR2 FQGNSA. Trimming pared 3 bases from V and 2 bases from J, leaving 7 bases between. CDR3 length equals 13 residues. CDR3 coding DNA: TGTGCCAGCAGCTTCTCCGGTCAAGAGACCCAGTACTTC. Encoded protein: CASSFSGQETQYF. The variable domain in full, completed from reference TRBV7-2 and TRBJ2-5, reads GAGVSQSPSNKVTEKGKDVELRCDPISGHTALYWYRQSLGQGLEFLIYFQGNSAPDKSGLPSDRFSAERTGGSVSTLTIQRTQQEDSAVYLCASSFSGQETQYFGPGTRLLVL.

The chain joins TRBV28 to TRBJ2-1; possible D gene TRBD1, 7 bases. In germline, CDR1 is MDHEN, CDR2 SYDVKM. V was trimmed by 5 bases and J by 2 bases, leaving 16 bases between them. This CDR3 comprises 16 residues. The CDR3 sequence is CASSPTTGEAYNEQFF. The CDR3 nucleotides are TGTGCCAGCAGTCCAACTACAGGGGAGGCCTACAATGAGCAGTTCTTC.

This chain links TRBV2 with TRBJ2-5, with TRBD2 identical over 9 bases. Germline V gene sequence: CDR1 SNHLY, CDR2 FYNNEI. This CDR3 spans 15 amino acids. Losses at the gene ends were 4 bases for V and 2 bases for J; bases not matched to a gene: 5. CDR3 bases: TGTGCCAGCAGTGGGGCTAGCGGGGCGCAAGAGACCCAGTACTTC. As protein: CASSGASGAQETQYF.

This sequence joins TRBV6-1 and TRBJ2-2, with D tentatively TRBD2 (5 bases). CDR1 MNHNS and CDR2 SASEGT come from the germline V gene. Trimming cost V 1 base and J 1 base, with 7 bases left between them. The CDR3 is 15 residues long. CDR3 nucleotide sequence: TGTGCCAGCAGTGAAGGACTACAGAACACCGGGGAGCTGTTTTTT. Translated, it gives CASSEGLQNTGELFF.

V and J are TRBV6-6 and TRBJ1-4, with D possibly TRBD1 on 5 matching bases. Germline loops: CDR1 MNHNY, CDR2 SVGAGI (reference sequence). Trimming took 2 bases from V and 5 from J, leaving 15 bases between them. This CDR3 is 16 amino acids long. The CDR3, as DNA: TGTGCCAGCAGTTACCAGGCTGGTGGGGCAAATGAAAAACTGTTTTTT. This encodes CASSYQAGGANEKLFF.

The chain couples TRBV5-8 to TRBJ2-3; TRBD2 agrees at 9 bases. The CDR3 is made up of 16 amino acids. V shed 4 bases, J shed 1 base, and the junction held 7 bases outside the gene matches. CDR1 and CDR2 from the germline V gene are SGHTS and YDEGEE. CDR3 DNA: TGTGCCAGCAGCCGGCGGACTAGCGATCGCACAGATACGCAGTATTTT. It translates to CASSRRTSDRTDTQYF.

V gene TRBV5-4 combines with J gene TRBJ2-5; tentative D call: TRBD2 (6 bases). The germline CDR1 and CDR2 sequences are SGHNT and YYREEE (reference sequence). The CDR3 sequence is 15 residues long. V lost 4 bases, J lost 2 bases, and 15 bases lay in between. The CDR3 nucleotides read TGTGCCAGCAGCGTGCCGACTAGTGGGCAAGAGACCCAGTACTTC. Protein product: CASSVPTSGQETQYF.

This clone is a singleton in its sample. This sequence joins TRBV27 and TRBJ1-2; possibly TRBD1 for D (5 bases). The CDR3 has 17 amino acids. Germline V lookup: CDR1 MNHEY, CDR2 SMNVEV (reference sequence). V shed 1 base and J shed 0 bases, with 15 bases lying between them. CDR3 residues: CASSLLAGYASNYGYTF. CDR3 bases: TGTGCCAGCAGTTTATTGGCAGGGTACGCGTCTAACTATGGCTACACCTTC.

The chain employs TRBV5-4 and TRBJ1-6, with D possibly matching TRBD1 (5 bases). CDR1 and CDR2 from the germline V gene are SGHNT and YYREEE (reference sequence). V was clipped by 1 base and J by 10 bases, with 12 bases between them. This CDR3 is 14 amino acids long. The CDR3 region is CASSLRGGESPLHF. The CDR3 nucleotides read TGTGCCAGCAGCTTGAGGGGTGGAGAATCACCCCTCCACTTT.

CDR3 coding DNA: TGTGCCAGCAGCTTAGGGGGGAGGTTGAGCACAGATACGCAGTATTTT. Its protein product is CASSLGGRLSTDTQYF. This chain links TRBV7-6 with TRBJ2-3, with D tentatively TRBD2 (6 bases). The germline V gene encodes CDR1 SGHVS and CDR2 FNYEAQ. The CDR3 has 16 residues. The ends were cut back, 1 base at V and 0 bases at J, with 11 bases in the middle.

The V and J genes are TRBV6-1 and TRBJ2-7, with D possibly matching TRBD1 (7 bases). Germline V gene data show CDR1 as MNHNS and CDR2 as SASEGT. V shed 2 bases and J shed 2 bases, with 10 bases lying between them. CDR3 length equals 14 residues. The CDR3 protein is CASSEQGGTYEQYF. The CDR3 nucleotides read TGTGCCAGCAGTGAACAGGGGGGTACCTACGAGCAGTACTTC.

J is TRBJ2-2 and V is TRBV27, with TRBD1 matching over 8 bases. Germline CDR1 MNHEY, CDR2 SMNVEV (reference sequence). V lost 2 bases and J lost 4; bases outside the gene matches: 3. CDR3 length equals 15 residues. The CDR3 loop reads CASSLQGAVTGELFF. DNA of the CDR3: TGTGCCAGCAGTTTACAGGGGGCGGTCACCGGGGAGCTGTTTTTT.

The chain uses TRBV10-2 and TRBJ1-2, with 10 bases identical to TRBD1. After removal of 3 bases from V and 5 bases from J, the junction contained 6 bases not matched to a gene. The germline V gene has CDR1 WSHSY and CDR2 SAAADI. The CDR3 has 15 residues. As DNA, the CDR3 is TGCGCCAGCAGTGATGGGACAGGGGTTGGGTATGGCTACACCTTC. Protein sequence: CASSDGTGVGYGYTF.

This clone was counted a few times. This sequence joins TRBV6-1 and TRBJ1-5; TRBD1 aligns across 7 bases. The CDR3 covers 15 residues. The junction had 10 bases not matched to a gene; V was cut back by 6 bases and J by 5 bases. Germline CDR1 MNHNS, CDR2 SASEGT. For the CDR3, the DNA is TGTGCCAGCAGACTCGACAGGGCAACGGATCAGCCCCAGCATTTT. Protein: CASRLDRATDQPQHF.

This chain links TRBV7-9 with TRBJ2-1; 9 positions match TRBD2. CDR3 length: 18 amino acids. The V gene's germline CDR1 is SEHNR and CDR2 FQNEAQ (reference sequence). V was clipped by 2 bases and J by 5 bases; unmatched bases: 13. The DNA for the CDR3 is TGTGCCAGCAGCTTATTACCGCGGCTAGCGGGAAGGGACAATGAGCAGTTCTTC. It translates to CASSLLPRLAGRDNEQFF.

This rearrangement joins TRBV19 to TRBJ2-5, with TRBD2 matching over 14 bases. The germline CDR1 and CDR2 sequences are LNHDA and SQIVND (reference sequence). Trimming removed 5 bases from V and 5 bases from J; junction bases left unmatched: 19. CDR3 length: 20 amino acids. The CDR3 protein is CASSLRRGGTSGRDRETQYF. The DNA for the CDR3 is TGTGCCAGTAGTTTAAGGCGGGGCGGGACTAGCGGGAGAGATCGCGAGACCCAGTACTTC. Based on the CDR3 plus reference TRBV19 and TRBJ2-5, the full variable domain is DGGITQSPKYLFRKEGQNVTLSCEQNLNHDAMYWYRQDPGQGLRLIYYSQIVNDFQKGDIAEGYSVSREKKESFPLTVTSAQKNPTAFYLCASSLRRGGTSGRDRETQYFGPGTRLLVL.

In this sample, this clone turned up a few times. The chain joins TRBV29-1 to TRBJ2-3, with 7 bases that match TRBD2. This CDR3 spans 13 amino acids. The ends lost 8 bases at V and 4 bases at J; junction bases unmatched: 9. The germline CDR1 and CDR2 sequences are SQVTM and ANQGSEA. CDR3 DNA: TGCAGCCAAAATGGGGGGGATTCAGATACGCAGTATTTT. Translating gives CSQNGGDSDTQYF.

V and J are TRBV11-2 and TRBJ2-7, with 7 bases that match TRBD2. V was pared by 1 base and J by 2 bases, with 17 bases of the junction left unmatched. CDR1 and CDR2 (germline): SGHAT, FQNNGV. The CDR3 has 19 residues. The DNA of the CDR3 is TGTGCCAGCAGCTTAGTGGTGGCTAGCGGTAGCTACGGAACCTACGAGCAGTACTTC. Translated, it gives CASSLVVASGSYGTYEQYF.

The chain couples TRBV19 to TRBJ2-2; 9 positions match TRBD1. J was trimmed by 0 bases and V by 5 bases; bases with no gene match: 4. The length of the CDR3 is 16 residues. CDR1 LNHDA and CDR2 SQIVND come from the germline V gene (reference sequence). CDR3 protein: CASSLQGASNTGELFF. CDR3 DNA sequence: TGTGCCAGTAGTCTACAGGGGGCTTCGAACACCGGGGAGCTGTTTTTT.